Below, 28 T cell receptor beta chains from the same sample are listed, as sequenced in a study of cytomegalovirus exposure and HLA in healthy donors. 13 Jbeta primers and 60 Vbeta primers were used for the PCR. The repertoire was sequenced with immunoSEQ multiplex PCR; TCRdb's copy has only in-frame clones and lacks some. Of 150,000 to 200,000 clones in the sample, roughly 88% were seen once. The specimen was PBMCs. The receptor source for this set is a woman aged 18 to 35 in good health and CMV-seronegative.

The DNA for the CDR3 is TGCGCCAGCAGTCAACCGACGGGGGGCACTAATTCACCCCTCCACTTT. Residues: CASSQPTGGTNSPLHF. The J gene is TRBJ1-6, the V gene TRBV23-1, with a weak D call TRBD1 (6 bases). TRBV23-1 is an open reading frame, and its role is uncertain. The CDR3 is 16 amino acids. V was shortened by 2 bases and J by 6 bases, with 14 bases between the two germline ends.

This chain uses TRBV18 with TRBJ2-7; 7 bases match TRBD1. Unmatched junction bases numbered 5, after V lost 6 bases and J lost 3 bases. Germline assignment: CDR1 KGHSH and CDR2 LQKENI. The CDR3 is 13 residues long. DNA of the CDR3: TGTGCCAGCTCCCCCGGGACAGACTACGAGCAGTACTTC. Protein: CASSPGTDYEQYF.

The chain employs TRBV28 and TRBJ1-6; 8 positions match TRBD1. V shed 5 bases and J 10 bases; nucleotides not matched to a gene: 10. The CDR3 length is 15 residues. In germline, CDR1 is MDHEN, CDR2 SYDVKM. The CDR3 nucleotides are TGTGCCAGCAGTGGAAGGACAGGGAGGGGATCACCCCTCCACTTT. Translated: CASSGRTGRGSPLHF.

The gene calls are TRBV12-5 and TRBJ2-3; 15 nucleotides line up with TRBD2. The ends lost 5 bases at V and 10 bases at J; junction bases unmatched: 7. Germline loops: CDR1 LGHNT, CDR2 FRNRAP. The CDR3 runs to 15 residues. CDR3 sequence reads: CASGLGTSGGYAQYF. CDR3 DNA sequence: TGTGCTAGTGGTCTGGGGACTAGCGGGGGGTATGCGCAGTATTTT.

V gene TRBV2 combines with J gene TRBJ1-1; TRBD1 might be the D (5 bases). The germline V gene has CDR1 SNHLY and CDR2 FYNNEI. The CDR3 sequence is 14 residues long. V was clipped by 5 bases and J by 0 bases, with 10 bases between them. DNA for the CDR3: TGTGCCAGCAGTCTCGGACACCTGAACACTGAAGCTTTCTTT. Amino acids: CASSLGHLNTEAFF.

This rearrangement joins TRBV18 to TRBJ2-5; TRBD1 aligns across 8 bases. TRBJ2-7 explains the end of the DNA better; the J call may be wrong. The germline V gene encodes CDR1 KGHSH and CDR2 LQKENI. This CDR3 region has 15 residues. As DNA, the CDR3 is TGTGCCAGCTCACCAGGCGGGACAGGTCGGCACGAGCAGTACTTC. Translating gives CASSPGGTGRHEQYF.

V usage is TRBV10-3 and J usage is TRBJ1-1; D possibly corresponds to TRBD1 (5 bases). This CDR3 contains 14 residues. Trimming took off 10 bases at V and 4 bases at J, with 19 bases between the two ends. CDR1 and CDR2 (germline): ENHRY, SYGVKD. The CDR3 DNA is TGTGCCACAGCCCGTGGGGGGGAGGGCACTGAAGCTTTCTTT. It yields the protein CATARGGEGTEAFF.

This clone came up once. This sequence joins TRBV4-2 and TRBJ2-3, with 12 bases aligning to TRBD2. Germline CDR1 and CDR2: LGHNA and YNFKEQ. The CDR3 totals 17 residues. J lost 3 bases, V lost 4 bases, and 8 bases had no gene match. CDR3 region: CASSPPLTSGGTDTQYF. CDR3 in DNA: TGTGCCAGCAGCCCTCCTCTTACTAGCGGGGGGACAGATACGCAGTATTTT.

The gene calls are TRBV4-1 and TRBJ2-7; 11 nucleotides agree with TRBD1. The V segment lost 4 bases and the J segment 5 bases; nucleotides outside the gene matches: 1. The CDR3 is made up of 13 amino acids. The germline gives CDR1 MGHRA, CDR2 YSYEKL. CDR3 loop: CASSRTGGHEQYF. In nucleotides, the CDR3 is TGCGCCAGCAGCCGGACAGGGGGCCACGAGCAGTACTTC.

This sequence joins TRBV7-2 and TRBJ2-1, with a tentative D call TRBD1 (6 bases). The CDR3 sequence is 17 residues long. CDR1 and CDR2 from the germline V gene are SGHTA and FQGNSA. V was trimmed by 2 bases and J by 0 bases, leaving 14 bases between them. The CDR3 loop reads CASSLLGAGGSYNEQFF. The CDR3 coding sequence is TGTGCCAGCAGCTTATTGGGGGCAGGCGGCTCCTACAATGAGCAGTTCTTC. Full variable domain (outside the CDR3, taken from reference TRBV7-2 and TRBJ2-1): GAGVSQSPSNKVTEKGKDVELRCDPISGHTALYWYRQSLGQGLEFLIYFQGNSAPDKSGLPSDRFSAERTGGSVSTLTIQRTQQEDSAVYLCASSLLGAGGSYNEQFFGPGTRLTVL.

The J gene is TRBJ1-6, the V gene TRBV28, with no clear D. Trimming shortened V by 6 bases and J by 3 bases, and 9 bases separated the two germline ends. CDR1 MDHEN and CDR2 SYDVKM come from the germline V gene. The CDR3 is 14 residues long. CDR3 sequence: CASRTQSYNSPLHF. Here the CDR3 DNA reads TGTGCCAGCAGAACACAGAGCTATAATTCACCCCTCCACTTT.

The chain recombines TRBV10-2 with TRBJ1-1; D unresolved. V was cut by 5 bases and J by 1 base, with 8 bases left in between. CDR3 size: 13 residues. Germline V gene lookup returns CDR1 WSHSY and CDR2 SAAADI. CDR3 DNA: TGCGCCAGCAGTTGGGGAGAGAACACTGAAGCTTTCTTT. It is translated as CASSWGENTEAFF.

The chain uses TRBV5-4 and TRBJ1-3; TRBD1 agrees at 7 bases. CDR3 length: 15 amino acids. The junction had 9 bases not matched to a gene; V was cut back by 5 bases and J by 4 bases. Germline V gene data show CDR1 as SGHNT and CDR2 as YYREEE (reference sequence). The CDR3 region has the DNA TGTGCCAGCAGTTACACAGGGGTTCAAGGAAACACCATATATTTT. This gives the protein CASSYTGVQGNTIYF.

V and J are TRBV19 and TRBJ2-5, with D perhaps matching TRBD2 (6 bases). Between the trimmed V and J ends, which lost 1 base and 0 bases, there was a span of 9 bases. The germline V gene has CDR1 LNHDA and CDR2 SQIVND (reference sequence). The CDR3 consists of 15 residues. CDR3 in DNA: TGTGCCAGTAGTATAGGGACTACGTACCAAGAGACCCAGTACTTC. Translated, it gives CASSIGTTYQETQYF.

V gene TRBV5-6 combines with J gene TRBJ1-5, with 9 bases that match TRBD1. Germline V gives CDR1 SGHDT, CDR2 YYEEEE. The CDR3 runs to 16 residues. J was trimmed by 4 bases and V by 0 bases; bases with no gene match: 5. The CDR3 DNA is TGTGCCAGCAGCTTGGGTCGGGGGACAGGGAATCAGCCCCAGCATTTT. Protein sequence: CASSLGRGTGNQPQHF. Looking up the rest from reference TRBV5-6 and TRBJ1-5 gives the full variable domain: DAGVTQSPTHLIKTRGQQVTLRCSPKSGHDTVSWYQQALGQGPQFIFQYYEEEERQRGNFPDRFSGHQFPNYSSELNVNALLLGDSALYLCASSLGRGTGNQPQHFGDGTRLSIL.

The V and J genes are TRBV18 and TRBJ2-4; 7 positions agree with TRBD1. This CDR3 contains 15 residues. Germline-derived CDR1 and CDR2 are KGHSH and LQKENI. V lost 0 bases and J lost 1; bases outside the gene matches: 0. CDR3 loop: CASSPPGQAKNIQYF. The CDR3 region has the DNA TGTGCCAGCTCACCACCGGGACAGGCCAAAAACATTCAGTACTTC.

The chain uses TRBV6-5 and TRBJ1-2; 8 nucleotides line up with TRBD1. The germline gives CDR1 MNHEY, CDR2 SVGAGI. Trimming took 1 base from V and 8 from J; bases not matched to a gene: 9. The CDR3 sequence is 15 residues long. The CDR3 nucleotides are TGTGCCAGCAGTTACTTAGGACAGGGAGGGACCGGCTACACCTTC. As protein: CASSYLGQGGTGYTF.

The rearrangement links TRBV7-8 to TRBJ1-2; no definite D call. Trimming took 3 bases from V and 7 from J, leaving 21 bases between them. CDR1 SGHVS and CDR2 FQNEAQ come from the germline V gene. CDR3 length: 16 amino acids. The CDR3 DNA sequence: TGTGCCAGCAGCTTGAAATTAGTGAGGGCGGGTCGTGGCTACACCTTC. Its translation is CASSLKLVRAGRGYTF.

The genes are TRBV11-2 and TRBJ1-1; D gene unclear. The germline V gene encodes CDR1 SGHAT and CDR2 FQNNGV. This CDR3 region has 15 residues. V shed 3 bases and J shed 1 base, with 12 bases lying between them. CDR3 protein: CASSFYGRQNTEAFF. CDR3 coding DNA: TGTGCCAGCAGCTTTTATGGCAGGCAGAACACTGAAGCTTTCTTT.

V usage is TRBV7-9 and J usage is TRBJ1-2, with D perhaps TRBD1 (5 bases). Trimming pared 2 bases from V and 8 bases from J, leaving 27 bases between. CDR1 and CDR2 from the germline V gene are SEHNR and FQNEAQ (reference sequence). There are 18 residues in the CDR3. CDR3 sequence: CASSLFGSGGDLSYGYTF. The CDR3 nucleotides are TGTGCCAGCAGCTTATTTGGGTCGGGGGGGGACCTATCCTACGGCTACACCTTC. The variable domain in full, completed from reference TRBV7-9 and TRBJ1-2, reads DTGVSQNPRHKITKRGQNVTFRCDPISEHNRLYWYRQTLGQGPEFLTYFQNEAQLEKSRLLSDRFSAERPKGSFSTLEIQRTEQGDSAMYLCASSLFGSGGDLSYGYTFGSGTRLTVV.

The chain is built from TRBV9 and TRBJ1-4, with a possible D match to TRBD1 (6 bases). V gave up 4 bases and J gave up 7 bases, with 17 bases separating them. This CDR3 spans 15 amino acids. Germline CDR1 SGDLS, CDR2 YYNGEE. CDR3 DNA: TGTGCCAGCAGCCTAGGGGGGAGGGCCGTTGAAAAACTGTTTTTT. It translates to CASSLGGRAVEKLFF. The complete variable domain, with remaining parts taken from reference TRBV9 and TRBJ1-4, reads DSGVTQTPKHLITATGQRVTLRCSPRSGDLSVYWYQQSLDQGLQFLIQYYNGEERAKGNILERFSAQQFPDLHSELNLSSLELGDSALYFCASSLGGRAVEKLFFGSGTQLSVL.

The rearrangement uses TRBV11-2 and TRBJ1-1; tentative D call: TRBD1 (5 bases). V was trimmed by 0 bases and J by 6 bases, leaving 14 bases between them. This CDR3 contains 15 residues. Germline V CDR1 and CDR2: SGHAT, FQNNGV. The CDR3 loop is CASSLDGRVHAEAFF. DNA of the CDR3: TGTGCCAGCAGCTTAGACGGCAGGGTCCACGCTGAAGCTTTCTTT.

This chain uses TRBV5-1 with TRBJ1-2; 8 nucleotides match TRBD1. Unmatched junction bases numbered 4, after V lost 4 bases and J lost 8 bases. This CDR3 has 12 residues. Germline V gives CDR1 SGHRS, CDR2 YFSETQ. Written as DNA, the CDR3 is TGCGCCAGCAGCCGACAGGGGAACGGCTACACCTTC. As protein: CASSRQGNGYTF.

As regards this clone: Other DNA sequences within the sample encode an identical CDR3. The V and J genes are TRBV13 and TRBJ2-5; 11 nucleotides agree with TRBD2. V shed 3 bases and J 0 bases; nucleotides not matched to a gene: 6. Germline V gene data show CDR1 as PRHDT and CDR2 as FYEKMQ (reference sequence). CDR3 length equals 17 residues. CDR3 protein: CASSLTTSGGHQETQYF. The CDR3 DNA follows: TGTGCCAGCAGCTTGACAACTAGCGGGGGACACCAAGAGACCCAGTACTTC.

Points on this clone: One junction end disagrees with the germline gene, perhaps due to a read error. The chain recombines TRBV10-2 with TRBJ2-4; TRBD2 might be the D (5 bases). This CDR3 has 16 residues. The germline gives CDR1 WSHSY, CDR2 SAAADI. CDR3 DNA sequence: TGCGCCAGCAGTGAGTGGCGGCTTCTAGCCAAAAACAGTCAGTACTTC. Protein sequence: CASSEWRLLAKNSQYF.

The rearrangement uses TRBV11-2 and TRBJ2-1, with TRBD2 matching 8 bases. The length of the CDR3 is 13 residues. Per the germline V gene, CDR1 is SGHAT and CDR2 is FQNNGV. The V and J ends lost 6 bases and 7 bases, in that order; junction bases with no gene match: 5. This CDR3 is CASRSSGGNEQFF. As DNA, the CDR3 is TGTGCCAGCAGATCGAGCGGGGGAAATGAGCAGTTCTTC.

The chain combines TRBV19 with TRBJ1-2; D unresolved. Trimming pared 3 bases from V and 5 bases from J, leaving 10 bases between. Germline CDR1 reads LNHDA; CDR2 reads SQIVND (reference sequence). This CDR3 spans 13 amino acids. The CDR3 sequence is CASSIKKSYGYTF. The CDR3 DNA reads TGTGCCAGTAGTATTAAAAAGAGTTATGGCTACACCTTC.

The chain recombines TRBV7-8 with TRBJ2-7, with TRBD2 identical over 13 bases. The CDR3 spans 15 residues. V was clipped by 5 bases and J by 2 bases; unmatched bases: 3. The V gene's germline CDR1 is SGHVS and CDR2 FQNEAQ. The CDR3 region is CASSPGLAGAYEQYF. CDR3 DNA: TGTGCCAGCAGCCCTGGACTAGCGGGGGCCTACGAGCAGTACTTC.